This T cell receptor beta chain was profiled in a study of blood T cell repertoires in COVID-19. Study-level information: Sites in the United States, Italy and Spain provided acute and convalescent COVID-19 samples. T cells, B-cell-depleted T cells, or PBMCs supplied cDNA or gDNA.

Under the authors' procedure: The authors estimated nucleated cell counts from reference gene primer amplification. Data came from immunoSEQ multiplex PCR; TCRdb stores just in-frame clones and leaves some out. That table is the source of V, J and clone size, and D and trimming were worked out from the DNA. Of some 55,000 clones detected, approximately 90% appear once; the ten largest clones hold 6.5% to 9%. Trimming removed 4 bases from V and 2 bases from J; junction bases left unmatched: 7. The CDR3 has 15 amino acids. Germline values: CDR1 SGHDN, CDR2 FVKESK. The chain is built from TRBV14 and TRBJ2-5; 7 nucleotides agree with TRBD1. The sequence came from a woman aged 40 to 50 with active COVID-19. The source material was peripheral blood. In DNA, the CDR3 is TGTGCCAGCAGCCCCTGGGGACAGAGACAAGAGACCCAGTACTTC. Protein sequence: CASSPWGQRQETQYF. Full variable domain (missing parts from reference TRBV14 and TRBJ2-5): EAGVTQFPSHSVIEKGQTVTLRCDPISGHDNLYWYRRVMGKEIKFLLHFVKESKQDESGMPNNRFLAERTGGTYSTLKVQPAELEDSGVYFCASSPWGQRQETQYFGPGTRLLVL.